This TCR beta chain is from a study of T cell repertoires in cytomegalovirus infection. Overall study findings and caveats: CMV carriers having the relevant HLA were flagged by cumulative public TCR beta family frequency.

TCRdb ran MiXCR on the reads and lists one entry per CDR3 protein. This sample has over 250,000 distinct CDR3 sequences; roughly 21% occur once, and the top ten carry approximately 19%. Germline V gives CDR1 GTSNPN, CDR2 SVGIG (reference sequence). V gave up 0 bases and J gave up 6 bases, with 9 bases separating them. The CDR3 is made up of 13 amino acids. This clonotype turned up a few times. What it binds is unknown. This chain uses TRBV30 with TRBJ2-1; the D is unclear. The sequence was collected from a human donor in good health (CMV status not recorded). Some clones in this sample may be carry-over from other donors' samples. Specimen: cultured PBMCs, collected from culture after CMV antigen stimulation. CDR3 loop: CAWSVVGPNEQFF. CDR3 nucleotides: TGTGCCTGGAGTGTTGTAGGACCCAATGAGCAGTTCTTC.